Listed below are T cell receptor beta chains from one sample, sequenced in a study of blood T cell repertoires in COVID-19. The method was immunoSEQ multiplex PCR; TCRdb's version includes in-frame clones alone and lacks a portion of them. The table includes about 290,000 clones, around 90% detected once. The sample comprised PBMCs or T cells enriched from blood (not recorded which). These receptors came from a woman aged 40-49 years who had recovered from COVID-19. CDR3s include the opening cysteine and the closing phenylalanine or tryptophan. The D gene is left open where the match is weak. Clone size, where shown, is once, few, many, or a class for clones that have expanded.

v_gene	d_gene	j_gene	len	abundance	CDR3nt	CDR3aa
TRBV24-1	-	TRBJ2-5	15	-	TGTGCCACCAGTGACTCCGGGAACCTAGAGGAGACCCAGTACTTC	CATSDSGNLEETQYF
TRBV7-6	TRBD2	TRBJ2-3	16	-	TGTGCCAGCAGCTTAGGAGTAGCGGGGGGGACAGATACGCAGTATTTT	CASSLGVAGGTDTQYF
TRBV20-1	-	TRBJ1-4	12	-	TGCAGTGCTAGTGACGGTTTTGAAAAACTGTTTTTT	CSASDGFEKLFF
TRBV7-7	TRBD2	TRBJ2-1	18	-	TGTGCTAGCAGCTTAGGTACGGGACTAGCGGCCTCCTACAATGAGCAGTTCTTC	CASSLGTGLAASYNEQFF
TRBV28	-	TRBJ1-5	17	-	TGTGCCAGCAGTTTATTAGACAGGATTAATAGCAATCAGCCCCAGCATTTT	CASSLLDRINSNQPQHF
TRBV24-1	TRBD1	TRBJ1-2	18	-	TGTGCCACCAGTGATAGCCCGGGACAGCCCTTGACTAACTATGGCTACACCTTC	CATSDSPGQPLTNYGYTF
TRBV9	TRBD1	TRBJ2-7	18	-	TGTGCCAGCAGCCCCGGCGGGACAGGGGGCTTAAAATTCTTCGAGCAGTACTTC	CASSPGGTGGLKFFEQYF
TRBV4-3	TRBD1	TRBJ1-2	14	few	TGCGCCAGCAGCCGAGCCCAGGGGGCCTATGGCTACACCTTC	CASSRAQGAYGYTF
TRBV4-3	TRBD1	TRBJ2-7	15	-	TGCGCCAGCAGCCAAGATCCAGGGGGCATCTACGAGCAGTACTTC	CASSQDPGGIYEQYF
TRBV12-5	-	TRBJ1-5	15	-	TGTGCTAGTGGCATGGGGCAGGGAAGCAATCAGCCCCAGCATTTT	CASGMGQGSNQPQHF
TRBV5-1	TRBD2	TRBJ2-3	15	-	TGCGCCAGCAGCGGGGGACTAGCGCCGGTAGATACGCAGTATTTT	CASSGGLAPVDTQYF
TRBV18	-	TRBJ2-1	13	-	TGTGCCAGCTCCCCCAGCCCGGGTTATGAGCAGTTCTTC	CASSPSPGYEQFF
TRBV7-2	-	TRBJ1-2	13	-	TGTGCCAGCAGCGAAGGGGTTGGCTATGGCTACACCTTC	CASSEGVGYGYTF
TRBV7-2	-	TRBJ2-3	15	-	TGTGCCAGCAGCTTAACACCGGGAAGCACAGATACGCAGTATTTT	CASSLTPGSTDTQYF
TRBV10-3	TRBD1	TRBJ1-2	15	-	TGTGCCATCACTACCGGGACAGATGCTAACTATGGCTACACCTTC	CAITTGTDANYGYTF
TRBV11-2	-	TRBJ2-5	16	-	TGTGCCAGCAGCCCTCTCCAAAGGAGGGGTGGAGAGACCCAGTACTTC	CASSPLQRRGGETQYF
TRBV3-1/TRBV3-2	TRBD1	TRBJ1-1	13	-	TGTGCCAGCAGCCCGACAGGGGTCACTGAAGCTTTCTTT	CASSPTGVTEAFF
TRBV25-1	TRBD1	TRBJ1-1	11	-	TGTGCCAGCAGCGACGGGACAGCAGCTTTCTTT	CASSDGTAAFF
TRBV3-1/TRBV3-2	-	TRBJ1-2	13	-	TGTGCCAGCAGCCCGGGGTTGGAGTCTGGCTACACCTTC	CASSPGLESGYTF
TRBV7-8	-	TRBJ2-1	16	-	TGTGCCAGCAGTGGTGGGGAGGACGTATATTACAATGAGCAGTTCTTC	CASSGGEDVYYNEQFF
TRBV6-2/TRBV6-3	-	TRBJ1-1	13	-	TGTGCCAGCAGTAGAAACATGAACACTGAAGCTTTCTTT	CASSRNMNTEAFF
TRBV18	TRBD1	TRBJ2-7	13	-	TGTGCCAGCTCAGAAGGGGGCGGTTTGAAGCAGTACTTC	CASSEGGGLKQYF